Each of the 27 T cell receptor beta chains below was sequenced from the same sample in a study of blood T cells in healthy people across ages. Sample-barcoded 5' priming and a J-beta primer mix drove a second PCR of roughly 7 to 11 cycles. One entry per CDR3 protein, called by TCRdb with MiXCR from the 5' RACE reads. The sample shows fewer than 1 million distinct CDR3 sequences, 40% to 50% of them seen only once. The sequenced material came from blood. The receptors come from a man aged 55 to 70 in good health.

In its sample, this clonotype was seen a few times. The chain carries TRBV7-9 and TRBJ1-2; D is unclear. CDR3 length equals 15 residues. Trimming pared 6 bases from V and 2 bases from J, leaving 16 bases between. In germline, CDR1 is SEHNR, CDR2 FQNEAQ (reference sequence). Here the CDR3 reads CASSFSTFENYGYTF. The CDR3 region has the DNA TGTGCCAGCAGTTTTTCCACCTTTGAGAACTATGGCTACACCTTC.

The chain couples TRBV5-1 to TRBJ1-2; 12 bases line up with TRBD1. J gave up 8 bases and V 3 bases, and 11 bases lay outside the gene matches. Germline V gives CDR1 SGHRS, CDR2 YFSETQ. The CDR3 consists of 16 residues. CDR3 sequence: CASSSGQGAGLGGYTF. CDR3 DNA sequence: TGCGCCAGCAGCTCGGGACAGGGGGCTGGCCTTGGAGGCTACACCTTC.

This clonotype turned up a few times. This rearrangement joins TRBV20-1 to TRBJ2-5; D is possibly TRBD1 or TRBD2 (5 bases each). Deletions cut 1 base from V and 5 bases from J, with 11 bases between. The length of the CDR3 is 13 residues. CDR1 is DFQATT, CDR2 SNEGSKA, per germline (reference sequence). The CDR3 bases are TGCAGTGCTAGAGTAGGGTGGGGGGAGACCCAGTACTTC. It encodes CSARVGWGETQYF.

The chain employs TRBV5-1 and TRBJ2-3; 10 bases agree with TRBD2. CDR1 and CDR2 (germline): SGHRS, YFSETQ. The CDR3 is made up of 16 amino acids. V dropped 4 bases and J dropped 0; count of bases not matched to a gene: 5. The DNA for the CDR3 is TGCGCCAGCAGCCCCTCAGCGGGGGGGAGCACAGATACGCAGTATTTT. This gives the protein CASSPSAGGSTDTQYF.

The V and J genes are TRBV10-3 and TRBJ1-2; TRBD1 might be the D (5 bases). V was trimmed by 8 bases and J by 2 bases, leaving 9 bases between them. Looked up from germline, CDR1 is ENHRY and CDR2 is SYGVKD. The CDR3 length is 12 residues. In DNA form, the CDR3 reads TGTGCCATCGGGCGGGGGAACTATGGCTACACCTTC. This gives the protein CAIGRGNYGYTF.

This clonotype was observed a handful of times. The chain uses TRBV5-1 and TRBJ1-4, with TRBD1 identical over 8 bases. Trimming removed 0 bases from V and 4 bases from J; junction bases left unmatched: 2. Germline V gene lookup returns CDR1 SGHRS and CDR2 YFSETQ. The CDR3 covers 15 residues. The CDR3 region has the DNA TGCGCCAGCAGCTTGGGGGACAGGAATAATGAAAAACTGTTTTTT. This encodes CASSLGDRNNEKLFF.

Turning to this clonotype: A much larger clone lies a single base off, so this may be a read error. This chain connects TRBV5-1 to TRBJ2-5; TRBD2 agrees at 7 bases. Unmatched junction bases numbered 10, after V lost 0 bases and J lost 11 bases. Per germline, CDR1 SGHRS and CDR2 YFSETQ. The CDR3 extends over 14 amino acids. The CDR3 sequence is CASSLGTSNNEQYF. In DNA form, the CDR3 reads TGCGCCAGCAGCTTGGGGACTAGTAATAATGAGCAGTACTTC.

This clonotype has a handful of counts. J is TRBJ2-5 and V is TRBV5-1; 8 nucleotides agree with TRBD1. Germline V gene sequence: CDR1 SGHRS, CDR2 YFSETQ. This CDR3 spans 14 amino acids. J gave up 4 bases and V 4 bases, and 6 bases lay outside the gene matches. CDR3 loop: CASSNPGQGETQYF. In DNA form, the CDR3 reads TGCGCCAGCAGCAACCCCGGACAGGGAGAGACCCAGTACTTC.

As concerns this clonotype: This may be a read error, as it is one base from a much larger clone. In nucleotides, the CDR3 is TGTGCCATCAGCCCACTAGCGGGGGGTTCCTACAATGAGCAGTACTTC. It is translated as CAISPLAGGSYNEQYF. The rearrangement joins TRBV10-3 to TRBJ2-5, with 12 bases lining up with TRBD2. Losses at the gene ends were 6 bases for V and 11 bases for J; bases not matched to a gene: 16. The CDR3 has 16 residues. Per the germline V gene, CDR1 is ENHRY and CDR2 is SYGVKD.

This chain connects TRBV5-1 to TRBJ1-1; D not certain. CDR3 length: 13 residues. From germline, CDR1 is SGHRS and CDR2 YFSETQ. Deletions cut 3 bases from V and 5 bases from J, with 11 bases between. The CDR3 nucleotides read TGCGCCAGCAGCTGGATGACGGGGACTGAAGCTTTCTTT. This codes for CASSWMTGTEAFF.

The J gene is TRBJ1-4, the V gene TRBV4-2; D gene uncertain. The CDR3 length is 19 residues. V lost 5 bases and J 3 bases, leaving 25 bases between the germline ends. CDR1 is LGHNA and CDR2 is YNFKEQ in the germline V gene. The CDR3 protein is CASSSPNWDLGSANEKLFF. The CDR3 DNA sequence: TGTGCCAGCAGCTCCCCCAACTGGGATTTAGGGTCGGCTAATGAAAAACTGTTTTTT.

The chain couples TRBV20-1 to TRBJ2-1; a possible D gene is TRBD2 (5 bases). There are 14 residues in the CDR3. Per the germline V gene, CDR1 is DFQATT and CDR2 is SNEGSKA (reference sequence). Trimming removed 6 bases from V and 0 bases from J, with 12 bases in between. This CDR3 is CSALAYSSYNEQFF. The CDR3 DNA sequence: TGCAGTGCCTTAGCGTACAGCTCCTACAATGAGCAGTTCTTC.

The chain couples TRBV9 to TRBJ2-1, with TRBD2 matching 16 bases. The CDR3 is 17 amino acids. After removal of 2 bases from V and 8 bases from J, the junction contained 7 bases not matched to a gene. CDR1 SGDLS and CDR2 YYNGEE come from the germline V gene. DNA of the CDR3: TGTGCCAGCAGCGTTGGGACTAGCGGGGGGGAGGGGGATGAGCAGTTCTTC. This translates into CASSVGTSGGEGDEQFF.

This rearrangement joins TRBV7-9 to TRBJ1-1; possible D gene TRBD1, 5 bases. Germline V gene sequence: CDR1 SEHNR, CDR2 FQNEAQ (reference sequence). There are 12 residues in the CDR3. The V end lost 5 bases, the J end lost 8 bases, and 12 bases lay between the germline ends. The CDR3 protein is CASSREGLEAFF. CDR3 sequence (DNA): TGTGCCAGCAGCCGAGAGGGGCTGGAAGCTTTCTTT.

Only a few counts were recorded for this clonotype. The V gene is TRBV4-3, the J gene TRBJ1-4; D possibly corresponds to TRBD1 (5 bases). The CDR3 length is 13 residues. CDR1 LGHNA and CDR2 YSLEER come from the germline V gene. Trimming took 2 bases from V and 8 from J, leaving 9 bases between them. CDR3 nucleotides: TGCGCCAGCAGCCAATTCGACAGAGAAAAACTGTTTTTT. Protein sequence: CASSQFDREKLFF.

On this clonotype: A much larger clonotype is one base distant, so this may be a read error. This chain connects TRBV20-1 to TRBJ2-1, with 8 bases identical to TRBD1. There are 15 residues in the CDR3. Germline V gene sequence: CDR1 DFQATT, CDR2 SNEGSKA (reference sequence). The CDR3: CSAYQGASSHNEQFF. The CDR3 DNA reads as TGCAGTGCTTACCAGGGGGCCAGCTCCCACAATGAGCAGTTCTTC.

V gene TRBV7-9 combines with J gene TRBJ1-2, with D possibly matching TRBD1 (6 bases). V was shortened by 5 bases and J by 10 bases, with 14 bases between the two germline ends. The length of the CDR3 is 12 residues. The germline V gene encodes CDR1 SEHNR and CDR2 FQNEAQ (reference sequence). The CDR3 DNA reads as TGTGCCAGCAGCAGCTCACAGGGATACTACACCTTC. Translation: CASSSSQGYYTF.

This clonotype was seen a handful of times. The rearrangement uses TRBV2 and TRBJ2-5; tentatively, D is TRBD1 (5 bases). Deletions cut 8 bases from V and 2 bases from J, with 21 bases between. The CDR3 is made up of 16 amino acids. Germline lookup yields CDR1 SNHLY and CDR2 FYNNEI. The CDR3 coding sequence is TGTGCCAGCCCAGCCCAAGACAGCAGCTTACAAGAGACCCAGTACTTC. Amino acids: CASPAQDSSLQETQYF.

This clonotype was counted only a few times. The chain employs TRBV20-1 and TRBJ1-5; D call uncertain. CDR1 is DFQATT and CDR2 is SNEGSKA in the germline V gene (reference sequence). CDR3 size: 13 residues. The ends were cut back, 1 base at V and 0 bases at J, with 4 bases in the middle. The CDR3: CSARVDSNQPQHF. The CDR3 DNA sequence: TGCAGTGCTAGAGTCGATAGCAATCAGCCCCAGCATTTT.

The chain couples TRBV20-1 to TRBJ2-2, with D possibly matching TRBD2 (5 bases). The CDR3 totals 12 residues. Between the trimmed V and J ends, which lost 2 bases and 5 bases, there was a span of 6 bases. The V gene's germline CDR1 is DFQATT and CDR2 SNEGSKA (reference sequence). CDR3 loop: CSARTRTGELFF. The CDR3 DNA reads as TGCAGTGCTAGAACTAGAACCGGGGAGCTGTTTTTT.

The V gene is TRBV2, the J gene TRBJ2-7; the D is unclear. The CDR3 is made up of 13 amino acids. Trimming took 3 bases from V and 0 from J, leaving 6 bases between them. Germline loops: CDR1 SNHLY, CDR2 FYNNEI. CDR3 residues: CASSDRNSYEQYF. CDR3 sequence (DNA): TGTGCCAGCAGTGACAGAAACTCCTACGAGCAGTACTTC.

The rearrangement links TRBV27 to TRBJ2-7; perhaps D is TRBD1 or TRBD2 (5 bases each). This CDR3 has 16 amino acids. Germline-derived CDR1 and CDR2 are MNHEY and SMNVEV (reference sequence). The V end lost 5 bases, the J end lost 10 bases, and 27 bases lay between the germline ends. CDR3 sequence reads: CASSPATGTLMGRQYF. The CDR3 DNA sequence: TGTGCCAGCAGTCCGGCCACCGGGACCTTGATGGGCCGTCAGTACTTC.

V is TRBV20-1 and J is TRBJ1-4; perhaps TRBD1 as D (5 bases). The CDR3 length is 14 residues. The germline gives CDR1 DFQATT, CDR2 SNEGSKA (reference sequence). The V and J ends lost 8 bases and 6 bases respectively, with 19 bases between them. Here the CDR3 reads CSTHGWGADEKLFF. CDR3 nucleotide sequence: TGCAGTACCCATGGGTGGGGCGCGGATGAAAAACTGTTTTTT.

This chain uses TRBV29-1 with TRBJ2-2, with 9 bases aligning to TRBD1. Unmatched junction bases numbered 9, after V lost 5 bases and J lost 5 bases. Germline assignment: CDR1 SQVTM and CDR2 ANQGSEA. CDR3 length equals 15 residues. The CDR3 loop reads CSVHSRTGATGELFF. CDR3 bases: TGCAGCGTTCACTCTAGGACAGGGGCGACCGGGGAGCTGTTTTTT.

The J gene is TRBJ1-1, the V gene TRBV5-1; TRBD1 aligns across 7 bases. This CDR3 is 13 amino acids long. The J segment lost 5 bases and the V segment lost 2 bases, leaving 3 bases of the junction unmatched. Germline V lookup: CDR1 SGHRS, CDR2 YFSETQ. The CDR3 is CASSFQGVTEAFF. CDR3 nucleotide sequence: TGCGCCAGCAGCTTTCAGGGGGTGACTGAAGCTTTCTTT.

The chain is built from TRBV7-3 and TRBJ2-1; 8 bases are a match to TRBD2. Germline V gene lookup returns CDR1 SGHTA and CDR2 FQGTGA. The CDR3 contains 16 residues. The ends lost 4 bases at V and 6 bases at J; junction bases unmatched: 11. CDR3: CASSSTPGGGPNEQFF. The CDR3 nucleotides are TGTGCCAGCAGCTCTACCCCGGGCGGGGGGCCCAATGAGCAGTTCTTC.

The J gene is TRBJ2-1, the V gene TRBV15; TRBD2 aligns across 8 bases. This CDR3 has 17 amino acids. Germline V gene data show CDR1 as LNHNV and CDR2 as YYDKDF (reference sequence). The V segment lost 7 bases and the J segment 0 bases; nucleotides outside the gene matches: 11. The CDR3 nucleotides read TGTGCCACCACCCGTGGGACTAGTTCGAGCTCCTACAATGAGCAGTTCTTC. Translated: CATTRGTSSSSYNEQFF.